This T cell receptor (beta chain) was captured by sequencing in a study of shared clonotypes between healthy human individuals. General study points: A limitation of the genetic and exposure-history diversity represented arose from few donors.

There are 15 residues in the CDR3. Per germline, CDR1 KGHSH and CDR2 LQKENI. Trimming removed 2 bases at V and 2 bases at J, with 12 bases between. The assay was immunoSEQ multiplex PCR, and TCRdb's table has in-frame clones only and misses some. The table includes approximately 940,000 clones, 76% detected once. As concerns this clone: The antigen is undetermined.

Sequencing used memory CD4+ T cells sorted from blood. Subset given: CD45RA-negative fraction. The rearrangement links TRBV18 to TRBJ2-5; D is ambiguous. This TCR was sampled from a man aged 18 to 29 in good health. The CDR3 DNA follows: TGTGCCAGCTCACCAACTAATCAGCTTCAAGAGACCCAGTACTTC. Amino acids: CASSPTNQLQETQYF.